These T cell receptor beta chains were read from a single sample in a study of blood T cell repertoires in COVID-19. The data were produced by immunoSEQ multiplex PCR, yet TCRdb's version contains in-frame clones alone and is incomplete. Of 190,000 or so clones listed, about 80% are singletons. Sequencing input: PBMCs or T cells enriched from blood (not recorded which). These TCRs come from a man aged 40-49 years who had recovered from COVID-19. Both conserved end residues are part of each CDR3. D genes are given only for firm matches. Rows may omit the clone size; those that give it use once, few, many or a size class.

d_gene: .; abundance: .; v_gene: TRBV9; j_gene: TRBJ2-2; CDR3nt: TGTGCCAGCAGCAGGGGGTTAGGCCAGGACACCGGGGAGCTGTTTTTT; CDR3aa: CASSRGLGQDTGELFF
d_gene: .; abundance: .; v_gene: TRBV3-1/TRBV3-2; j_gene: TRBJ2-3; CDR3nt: TGTGCCAGCAGCCAATTCACTCCTTCCACAGATACGCAGTATTTT; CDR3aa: CASSQFTPSTDTQYF
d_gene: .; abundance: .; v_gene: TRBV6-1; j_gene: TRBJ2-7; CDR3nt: TGTGCCAGCAGTGAGTTGGGCAGGACCTACGAGCAGTACTTC; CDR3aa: CASSELGRTYEQYF
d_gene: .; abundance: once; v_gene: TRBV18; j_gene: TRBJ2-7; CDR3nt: TGTGCCAGCTCACTCGCGCTCGGGGGCGAGCAGTACTTC; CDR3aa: CASSLALGGEQYF
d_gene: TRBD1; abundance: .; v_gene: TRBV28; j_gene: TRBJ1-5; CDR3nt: TGTGCCAGCAGTGCCGGGACAGGGGGAGGTCAGCCCCAGCATTTT; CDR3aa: CASSAGTGGGQPQHF
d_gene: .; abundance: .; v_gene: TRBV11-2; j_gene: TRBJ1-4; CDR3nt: TGTGCCAGCAGCTTAGATTTGAACGTAGGGGTGTTTTTT; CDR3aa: CASSLDLNVGVFF
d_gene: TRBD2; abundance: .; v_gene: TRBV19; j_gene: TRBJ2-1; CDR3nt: TGTGCCAGTAGTAGGGCAACTAGCGGGGGGCCCTTACGCTCCTACAATGAGCAGTTCTTC; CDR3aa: CASSRATSGGPLRSYNEQFF
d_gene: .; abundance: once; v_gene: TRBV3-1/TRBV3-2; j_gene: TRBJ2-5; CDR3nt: TGTGCCAGCAGCCAAAGGACTAACCAAGAGACCCAGTACTTC; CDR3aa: CASSQRTNQETQYF
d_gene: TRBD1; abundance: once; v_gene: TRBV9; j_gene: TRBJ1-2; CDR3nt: TGTGCCAGCAGCGTAGGTCGGACAGGAGATTACTATGGCTACACCTTC; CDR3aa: CASSVGRTGDYYGYTF
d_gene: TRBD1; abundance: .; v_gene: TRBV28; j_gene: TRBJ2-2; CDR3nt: TGTGCCAGCAGTCCCCAAAGAGCGACAGGGGCGAGCCCCGGGGAGCTGTTTTTT; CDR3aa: CASSPQRATGASPGELFF
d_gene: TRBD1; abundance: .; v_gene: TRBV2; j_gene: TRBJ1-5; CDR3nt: TGTGCCAGCAGGCAGGGGGCGAGCAATCAGCCCCAGCATTTT; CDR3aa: CASRQGASNQPQHF
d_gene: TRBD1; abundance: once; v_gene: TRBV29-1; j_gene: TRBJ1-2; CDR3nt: TGCAGCGTTGCAGGGGGCACCCGCTCTGGCTACACCTTC; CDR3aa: CSVAGGTRSGYTF
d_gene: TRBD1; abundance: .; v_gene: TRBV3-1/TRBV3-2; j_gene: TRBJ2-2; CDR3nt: TGTGCCAGCAGCCAAACGGGGGACAGGCTGACCGGGGAGCTGTTTTTT; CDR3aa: CASSQTGDRLTGELFF
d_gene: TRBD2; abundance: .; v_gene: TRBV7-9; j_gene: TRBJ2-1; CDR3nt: TGTGCCAGCAGCTTTCCCAGCGGGGGGGCTCCGTTCAATGAGCAGTTCTTC; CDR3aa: CASSFPSGGAPFNEQFF
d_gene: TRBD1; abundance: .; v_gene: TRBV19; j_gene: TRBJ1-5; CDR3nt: TGTGCCAGTAGCCGACTCACAGGGGGCTTAGGAAATCAGCCCCAGCATTTT; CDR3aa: CASSRLTGGLGNQPQHF
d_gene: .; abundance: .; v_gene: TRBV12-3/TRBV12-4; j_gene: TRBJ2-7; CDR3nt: TGTGCCACGACAGAAAACACCTACGAGCAGTACTTC; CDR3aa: CATTENTYEQYF
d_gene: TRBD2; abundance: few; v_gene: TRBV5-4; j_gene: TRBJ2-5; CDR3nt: TGTGCCAGCAGCCTACTAGCGGGGGGATCACAAGAGACCCAGTACTTC; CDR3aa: CASSLLAGGSQETQYF
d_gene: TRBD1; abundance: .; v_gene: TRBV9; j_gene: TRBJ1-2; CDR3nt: TGTGCCAGCAGCGTAGAGGTCGGGACAGGTTATGGCTACACCTTC; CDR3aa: CASSVEVGTGYGYTF
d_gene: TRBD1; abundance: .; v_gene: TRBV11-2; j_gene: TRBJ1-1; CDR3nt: TGTGCCAGCAGCCGGACAGGGGGCACTGAAGCTTTCTTT; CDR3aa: CASSRTGGTEAFF
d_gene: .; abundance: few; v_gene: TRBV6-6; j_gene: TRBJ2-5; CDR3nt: TGTGCCAGCACCCCCAGCGGAGAAGAGACCCAGTACTTC; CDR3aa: CASTPSGEETQYF
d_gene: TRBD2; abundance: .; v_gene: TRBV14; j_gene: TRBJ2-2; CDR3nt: TGTGCCAGCAGCCAAGAGGTTCGGGGGGCCGGGGAGCTGTTTTTT; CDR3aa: CASSQEVRGAGELFF
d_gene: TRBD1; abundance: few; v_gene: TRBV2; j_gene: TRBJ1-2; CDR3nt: TGTGCCAGCAGTGAAGTCAGGGGGCGAGATGGCTACACCTTC; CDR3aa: CASSEVRGRDGYTF
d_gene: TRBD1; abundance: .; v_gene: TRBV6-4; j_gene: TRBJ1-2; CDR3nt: TGTGCCAGCAGCGTAACTTTAGGGACAGGGTATGGCTACACCTTC; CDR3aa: CASSVTLGTGYGYTF
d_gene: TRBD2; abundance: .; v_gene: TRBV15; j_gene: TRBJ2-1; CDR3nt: TGTGCCACCAGCAGCTCCGATTTCCCTAGCGGGGCCTACAATGAGCAGTTCTTC; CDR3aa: CATSSSDFPSGAYNEQFF
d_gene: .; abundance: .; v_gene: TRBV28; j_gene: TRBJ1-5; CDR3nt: TGTGCCTCAGCAAAGGGGGAGACCCAGCATTTT; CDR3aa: CASAKGETQHF
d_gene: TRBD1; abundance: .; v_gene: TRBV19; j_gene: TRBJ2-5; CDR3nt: TGTGCCAGTAGTATAGCTGGGACAGGGGTAGCCGGGCAAGAGACCCAGTACTTC; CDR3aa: CASSIAGTGVAGQETQYF
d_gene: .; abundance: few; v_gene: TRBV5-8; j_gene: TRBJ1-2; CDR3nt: TGTGCCAGCAGCTTGCGGACCTGGGGGACTATTGGCTACACCTTC; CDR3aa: CASSLRTWGTIGYTF
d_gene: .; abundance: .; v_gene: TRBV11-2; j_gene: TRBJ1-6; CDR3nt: TGTGCCAGCAGCCCTCGTTGGACGGAGGCAAATTCACCCCTCCACTTT; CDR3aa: CASSPRWTEANSPLHF
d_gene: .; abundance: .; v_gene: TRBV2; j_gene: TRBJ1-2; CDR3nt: TGTGCCAGCAGTGAGCGGACAGCTACCTATGGCTACACCTTC; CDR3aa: CASSERTATYGYTF
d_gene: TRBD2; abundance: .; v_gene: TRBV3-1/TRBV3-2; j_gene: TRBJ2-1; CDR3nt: TGTGCCAGCAGCCAGGCGGGAGGGGACAATGAGCAGTTCTTC; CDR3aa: CASSQAGGDNEQFF